The source of this T cell receptor beta chain is a study of regulatory T cells in long-lasting Graves disease. Whole-study findings and limits: The work looked only at peripheral blood and did not look at thyroid tissue.

Building the TCR beta libraries relied on iRepertoire HTBI primers, and CDR3 regions underwent Arm-PCR. TCRdb analysed the multiplex PCR reads with MiXCR anew, one entry per CDR3 protein. Counted here are roughly 380,000 distinct CDR3 sequences, approximately 15% occurring once; the ten biggest clones make up 25% to 30%. Time point denoted: newly diagnosed GD, antithyroid drugs for less than 3 months. Construction of the TCR library relied on RNA isolated from PBMCs. It was an endocrinology department in Xi'an, China, that provided the patients. This clonotype was seen at least ten times. Its antigen is unidentified. The same data also contributed to another study, on T cells in Graves' hyperthyroidism and ophthalmopathy. That paper adds: It was considered stable Graves' hyperthyroidism when ophthalmopathy did not progress within 18 months.

The input for sequencing was peripheral blood mononuclear cells (PBMCs), taken at new diagnosis, from a patient treated with antithyroid drugs. The source is a man in his forties with Graves disease.

CDR3 nucleotides: TGTGCCAGCAGATACCCCGGGACAGGGGGCTTCACTGAAGCTTTCTTT. It encodes CASRYPGTGGFTEAFF. This chain connects TRBV28 to TRBJ1-1; 12 bases match TRBD1. The ends lost 6 bases at V and 4 bases at J; junction bases unmatched: 9. Per germline, CDR1 MDHEN and CDR2 SYDVKM. The CDR3 consists of 16 residues.